This T cell receptor beta chain came from a study of tumor-infiltrating lymphocytes in localized non-small cell lung cancer. About the study: Tumor tissue and non-adjacent uninvolved lung came from each patient.

V was shortened by 6 bases and J by 4 bases, with 9 bases between the two germline ends. CDR3 length: 12 residues. Germline V gene sequence: CDR1 MNHEY, CDR2 SVGAGI. In its sample, this clone was seen a few times. Its antigen is as yet unknown. Generated by immunoSEQ multiplex PCR, the TCRdb table keeps only in-frame clones and is missing some. The profile covers tens of thousands of clones, with under 75% appearing a single time and less than 6.5% taken by the ten largest. Study-wide findings and caveats: Tumor T-cell fraction from TCR sequencing was not associated with recurrence-free survival (p = 0.61). Each assay used a separate piece of the same tissue.

Sample: lung tumor tissue. The V call is TRBV6-5, the J call TRBJ1-1; D gene ambiguous. The sequence was collected from a human donor with non-small cell lung cancer. CDR3 protein: CASSLDRTEAFF. The CDR3 DNA sequence: TGTGCCAGCAGCCTCGACCGCACTGAAGCTTTCTTT.